This T cell receptor (beta chain) comes out of a study of OX40 agonist ivuxolimab in advanced cancers. The sample holds one count of this clone. Its antigen remains unknown. Study-level findings and limits: Circulating CD4+ and CD8+ T cells showed clonal expansion by week 6 at 0.1 to 3.0 mg/kg. Researchers report that CD8+ T cells had, on average, more expanded clones than CD4+.

Sequencing was performed with immunoSEQ multiplex PCR; in TCRdb, only in-frame clones are kept and a portion is missing. This table has about 83,000 clones, around 90% appearing once. Per germline, CDR1 MGHRA and CDR2 YSYEKL. The V gene lost 1 base and the J gene lost 0 bases, with 10 bases spanning the gap. The CDR3 runs to 15 residues. The starting material was CD4+ or CD8+ T cells sorted from blood, obtained in a trial of the OX40 agonist ivuxolimab. The V and J genes are TRBV4-1 and TRBJ2-7, with D maybe TRBD1 (5 bases). The receptor was derived from an adult with an advanced solid tumor such as melanoma, head and neck, liver or kidney cancer. CDR3 sequence reads: CASSQGTPPSYEQYF. In DNA form, the CDR3 reads TGCGCCAGCAGCCAAGGGACACCACCCTCCTACGAGCAGTACTTC.